This T cell receptor beta chain is from a study of blood T cell repertoires in COVID-19. This clone was seen only once. CDR3 length: 13 residues. V was pared by 4 bases and J by 5 bases, with 12 bases between. Germline V gene lookup returns CDR1 SGHRS and CDR2 YFSETQ. TCRdb keeps only in-frame clones here, not all; method: immunoSEQ multiplex PCR. The data show roughly 150,000 clones, approximately 85% seen once. The TCR originated in an elderly woman with COVID-19, enrolled during active disease. This chain uses TRBV5-1 with TRBJ1-1; tentatively, D is TRBD1 (6 bases). The sequenced material came from peripheral blood. CDR3 nucleotide sequence: TGCGCCAGCAGCCTTCAAGACAGGACTGAAGCTTTCTTT. It specifies CASSLQDRTEAFF.